Shown below are 21 T cell receptor beta chains from a single sample sequenced in a study of blood T cell repertoires in COVID-19. Libraries were prepared by immunoSEQ multiplex PCR; TCRdb keeps only in-frame clonotypes and omits some of them. Here the sample spans about 180,000 clones, 89% being singletons. The sample was PBMCs or T cells enriched from blood (not recorded which). The receptor source for this set is a woman between 40 and 55 years old with acute COVID-19.

V and J are TRBV5-4 and TRBJ2-7, with TRBD2 as a possible D gene (6 bases). Trimming took off 0 bases at V and 2 bases at J, with 12 bases between the two ends. CDR3 length: 15 amino acids. Germline-derived CDR1 and CDR2 are SGHNT and YYREEE (reference sequence). CDR3: CASSLAVGSAYEQYF. CDR3 coding DNA: TGTGCCAGCAGCTTGGCGGTCGGGAGCGCCTACGAGCAGTACTTC. The full variable domain, its missing parts supplied by reference TRBV5-4 and TRBJ2-7, is ETGVTQSPTHLIKTRGQQVTLRCSSQSGHNTVSWYQQALGQGPQFIFQYYREEENGRGNFPPRFSGLQFPNYSSELNVNALELDDSALYLCASSLAVGSAYEQYFGPGTRLTVT.

In its sample, this clone was seen once. This chain uses TRBV7-9 with TRBJ1-6, with 10 bases matching TRBD1. CDR3 size: 15 residues. CDR1 and CDR2 (germline): SEHNR, FQNEAQ (reference sequence). With V trimmed by 5 bases and J by 10 bases, 8 bases remained unmatched. CDR3 DNA sequence: TGTGCCAGCAGCGGAACCGGGACAGGGGAATCACCCCTCCACTTT. Its protein product is CASSGTGTGESPLHF.

The chain employs TRBV2 and TRBJ1-6, with 7 bases lining up with TRBD1. The CDR3 is made up of 15 amino acids. Germline CDR1 reads SNHLY; CDR2 reads FYNNEI. V dropped 4 bases and J dropped 7; count of bases not matched to a gene: 7. The CDR3 DNA is TGTGCCAGCAGTGGACAGGGTGTCGGGAATTCACCCCTCCACTTT. Protein product: CASSGQGVGNSPLHF. Complete variable domain (other parts from reference TRBV2 and TRBJ1-6): EPEVTQTPSHQVTQMGQEVILRCVPISNHLYFYWYRQILGQKVEFLVSFYNNEISEKSEIFDDQFSVERPDGSNFTLKIRSTKLEDSAMYFCASSGQGVGNSPLHFGNGTRLTVT.

The V gene is TRBV27, the J gene TRBJ2-1, with 7 bases lining up with TRBD1. V dropped 7 bases and J dropped 5; count of bases not matched to a gene: 11. Germline CDR1 is MNHEY and CDR2 is SMNVEV (reference sequence). CDR3 length equals 15 residues. In DNA, the CDR3 is TGTGCCAGCACCTATAGGGGACAGTCGGACAATGAGCAGTTCTTC. Encoded protein: CASTYRGQSDNEQFF.

The chain is built from TRBV3-1 (or the pseudogene TRBV3-2) and TRBJ2-2; 7 positions match TRBD2. The CDR3 is 14 amino acids. With 7 bases clipped from V and 5 bases from J, the junction kept 7 bases outside the gene matches. Germline-derived CDR1 and CDR2 are LGHDT and YNNKEL (reference sequence). For the CDR3, the DNA is TGTGCCAGCAACAACCGAGCGGGGACCGGGGAGCTGTTTTTT. As protein: CASNNRAGTGELFF.

The chain is built from TRBV4-3 and TRBJ1-4; no firm D call. The CDR3 is 15 amino acids. V lost 0 bases and J lost 7, with 12 bases in between. Germline CDR1 is LGHNA and CDR2 is YSLEER. The CDR3 DNA sequence: TGCGCCAGCAGCCAAGATTGGAGGAAGGGTGAAAAACTGTTTTTT. Translation gives CASSQDWRKGEKLFF.

The genes are TRBV19 and TRBJ2-7, with D hard to call. The CDR3 has 14 amino acids. V was cut by 2 bases and J by 0 bases, with 8 bases left in between. In germline, CDR1 is LNHDA, CDR2 SQIVND (reference sequence). The CDR3 coding sequence is TGTGCCAGTAGTATAAGGAGCAGCTCCTACGAGCAGTACTTC. Protein product: CASSIRSSSYEQYF.

The rearrangement links TRBV28 to TRBJ2-5; 14 positions agree with TRBD2. J lost 3 bases, V lost 2 bases, and 5 bases had no gene match. The CDR3 is made up of 17 amino acids. Germline V gene lookup returns CDR1 MDHEN and CDR2 SYDVKM. The CDR3 spells CASSLVATSGGEETQYF. The CDR3 region has the DNA TGTGCCAGCAGTTTAGTAGCGACTAGCGGGGGGGAAGAGACCCAGTACTTC.

The chain joins TRBV19 to TRBJ1-4; D unresolved. CDR1 and CDR2 (germline): LNHDA, SQIVND (reference sequence). Between the trimmed V and J ends, which lost 5 bases and 7 bases, there was a span of 17 bases. CDR3 size: 15 residues. CDR3 sequence reads: CASSRSQLEGEKLFF. For the CDR3, the DNA is TGTGCCAGTAGTCGGAGCCAGTTGGAGGGTGAAAAACTGTTTTTT.

The chain links TRBV5-6 to TRBJ1-1; 7 bases align to TRBD1. Germline assignment: CDR1 SGHDT and CDR2 YYEEEE. The CDR3 is 13 residues long. Losses at the gene ends were 0 bases for V and 6 bases for J; bases not matched to a gene: 2. The CDR3 protein is CASSLDTGAEAFF. DNA of the CDR3: TGTGCCAGCAGCTTGGATACAGGGGCTGAAGCTTTCTTT.

The J gene is TRBJ1-5, the V gene TRBV19; 9 bases fit TRBD1. Trimming took 3 bases from V and 1 from J; bases not matched to a gene: 4. CDR1 is LNHDA and CDR2 is SQIVND in the germline V gene (reference sequence). The CDR3 has 16 amino acids. CDR3: CASSITGGGSNQPQHF. In DNA form, the CDR3 reads TGTGCCAGTAGTATTACAGGGGGCGGCAGCAATCAGCCCCAGCATTTT. The whole variable domain, remainder taken from reference TRBV19 and TRBJ1-5, is DGGITQSPKYLFRKEGQNVTLSCEQNLNHDAMYWYRQDPGQGLRLIYYSQIVNDFQKGDIAEGYSVSREKKESFPLTVTSAQKNPTAFYLCASSITGGGSNQPQHFGDGTRLSIL.

The chain links TRBV5-1 to TRBJ2-3, with TRBD1 identical over 9 bases. This CDR3 region has 16 residues. Trimming took 2 bases from V and 0 from J; bases not matched to a gene: 4. Germline CDR1 is SGHRS and CDR2 is YFSETQ. CDR3 residues: CASSLGTGISTDTQYF. In DNA form, the CDR3 reads TGCGCCAGCAGCTTAGGGACAGGGATAAGCACAGATACGCAGTATTTT.

The J gene is TRBJ2-7, the V gene TRBV27; the match to TRBD2 covers 7 bases. The CDR3 loop spans 14 amino acids. CDR1 MNHEY and CDR2 SMNVEV come from the germline V gene (reference sequence). V gave up 5 bases and J gave up 7 bases; unmatched junction bases: 11. CDR3 in amino acids: CASSDTRLAGEQYF. CDR3 nucleotide sequence: TGTGCCAGCAGTGACACAAGACTAGCTGGGGAGCAGTACTTC.

Remarks on this clone: Germline and junction disagree at one end, which may indicate a read error. This chain joins TRBV4-1 and TRBJ1-6; possibly TRBD1 for D (5 bases). The CDR3 totals 15 residues. CDR1 is MGHRA and CDR2 is YSYEKL in the germline V gene. The CDR3: CASSQEGPHNSLLHF. The CDR3 DNA sequence: TGCGCCAGCAGCCAAGAGGGGCCGCATAATTCACTCCTCCACTTT.

The rearrangement joins TRBV11-2 to TRBJ2-5; no reliable D call. Between the trimmed V and J ends, which lost 8 bases and 4 bases, there was a span of 8 bases. The CDR3 length is 11 residues. Germline V gene sequence: CDR1 SGHAT, CDR2 FQNNGV. The CDR3 region has the DNA TGTGCCAGCGGGCGATCAGAGACCCAGTACTTC. Amino acids: CASGRSETQYF. The full variable domain, completed using reference TRBV11-2 and TRBJ2-5, is EAGVAQSPRYKIIEKRQSVAFWCNPISGHATLYWYQQILGQGPKLLIQFQNNGVVDDSQLPKDRFSAERLKGVDSTLKIQPAKLEDSAVYLCASGRSETQYFGPGTRLLVL.

This clone was observed a single time. The genes are TRBV4-1 and TRBJ1-2; the D is unclear. V lost 4 bases and J 4 bases, leaving 19 bases between the germline ends. Germline CDR1 and CDR2: MGHRA and YSYEKL. The CDR3 runs 16 residues. In DNA form, the CDR3 reads TGCGCCAGCAGCCCCAGAGAGGCAGACCTTGCCTATGGCTACACCTTC. Amino acid sequence: CASSPREADLAYGYTF.

Note on this clone: The sample has other DNA sequences that encode this CDR3 too. The rearrangement joins TRBV6-5 to TRBJ1-2; TRBD1 aligns across 12 bases. The CDR3 has 14 amino acids. In germline, CDR1 is MNHEY, CDR2 SVGAGI. V lost 6 bases, J lost 7 bases, and 6 bases stayed unmatched. This CDR3 is CASSRGQGAGGYTF. The CDR3 DNA is TGTGCCAGCAGCCGGGGACAGGGGGCGGGTGGCTACACCTTC.

The chain is built from TRBV7-3 and TRBJ2-3, with 7 bases lining up with TRBD2. Germline V lookup: CDR1 SGHTA, CDR2 FQGTGA. The length of the CDR3 is 15 residues. The V gene end was trimmed by 4 bases and the J gene end by 5 bases; junction bases not matched to a gene: 9. CDR3 nucleotides: TGTGCCAGCAGCTCAGGGCCCCCGGGGGGAGATACGCAGTATTTT. It encodes CASSSGPPGGDTQYF. The whole variable domain, filled in from reference TRBV7-3 and TRBJ2-3, reads GAGVSQTPSNKVTEKGKYVELRCDPISGHTALYWYRQSLGQGPEFLIYFQGTGAADDSGLPNDRFFAVRPEGSVSTLKIQRTERGDSAVYLCASSSGPPGGDTQYFGPGTRLTVL.

This chain uses TRBV12-5 with TRBJ2-3; 10 bases fit TRBD2. The CDR3 has 17 amino acids. V was clipped by 0 bases and J by 5 bases; unmatched bases: 8. Germline CDR1 reads LGHNT; CDR2 reads FRNRAP. The CDR3 coding sequence is TGTGCTAGTGGTTTGGTACTGAGCGGGAGGGCCGAAGATACGCAGTATTTT. This codes for CASGLVLSGRAEDTQYF.

The rearrangement links TRBV3-1 (or the pseudogene TRBV3-2) to TRBJ2-1, with TRBD2 matching 9 bases. The CDR3 loop spans 18 amino acids. Trimming at V came to 0 bases and at J to 0 bases, leaving 6 bases not matched to a gene. The germline gives CDR1 LGHDT, CDR2 YNNKEL (reference sequence). CDR3 nucleotide sequence: TGTGCCAGCAGCCAAGATTTTACGCGGGGGGGCTCCTACAATGAGCAGTTCTTC. Encoded protein: CASSQDFTRGGSYNEQFF.

The chain uses TRBV28 and TRBJ2-3; a possible D gene is TRBD2 (5 bases). Per germline, CDR1 MDHEN and CDR2 SYDVKM. Trimming removed 6 bases from V and 4 bases from J, with 26 bases in between. The CDR3 consists of 18 residues. CDR3 protein: CASSRSRGMILEADTQYF. CDR3 coding DNA: TGTGCCAGCAGCCGTTCCAGAGGGATGATTTTGGAGGCAGATACGCAGTATTTT.